This TCR beta chain was observed in a study of T cell repertoires in cytomegalovirus infection. In the study overall: Shared public TCR beta signatures pointed to both CMV infection and a matching HLA type. Study-wide results and caveats: In two of eight donors, the top clonotype was HLA-C-restricted CMV-specific. Identification of carriers of CMV plus the relevant HLA was performed using cumulative public TCR beta family frequency.

MiXCR, applied by TCRdb to the reads, yields one record per CDR3 protein. The data show 630,000 or so distinct CDR3 sequences, approximately 25% seen once. As concerns this clonotype: Antigen unknown. No conserved phenylalanine or tryptophan ends this CDR3, so it is likely a read error.

The germline V and J ends were trimmed by 2 bases and 0 bases, with 4 bases remaining between them. Germline CDR1 reads MNHEY; CDR2 reads SVGAGI. The CDR3 totals 13 residues. This rearrangement joins TRBV6-5 to TRBJ2-5; D ambiguous. Material: CD8+ T cells from PBMCs. The receptor comes from a human donor in good health (CMV status not recorded). Some clones in this sample may be carry-over from other donors' samples. The CDR3 loop is CASSYGHQETQYS. The CDR3 DNA sequence: TGTGCCAGCAGTTACGGCCACCAAGAGACCCAGTACTCC.